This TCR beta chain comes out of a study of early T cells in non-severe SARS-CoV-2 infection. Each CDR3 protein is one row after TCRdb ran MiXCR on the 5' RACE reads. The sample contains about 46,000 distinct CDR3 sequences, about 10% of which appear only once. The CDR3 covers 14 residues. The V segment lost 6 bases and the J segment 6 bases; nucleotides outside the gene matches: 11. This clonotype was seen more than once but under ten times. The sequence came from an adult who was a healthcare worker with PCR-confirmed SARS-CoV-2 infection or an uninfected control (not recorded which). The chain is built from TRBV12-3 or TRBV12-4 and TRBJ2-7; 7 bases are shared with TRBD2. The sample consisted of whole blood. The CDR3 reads CASRTSGTNSEQYF. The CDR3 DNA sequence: TGTGCCAGCAGAACAAGCGGGACTAACTCCGAGCAGTACTTC.